This TCR beta chain was obtained from a study of T cell changes during pregnancy in multiple sclerosis. CDR1 is MDHEN and CDR2 is SYDVKM in the germline V gene. The CDR3 runs to 15 residues. J gave up 4 bases and V 6 bases, and 9 bases lay outside the gene matches. TCRdb's table, derived via immunoSEQ multiplex PCR, lists solely in-frame clones and lacks some. The table records around 16,000 clones, around 83% of them present only once. The specimen comprised CD8+ T cells from peripheral blood mononuclear cells, sampled after pregnancy. This receptor was identified in a female donor in good health, enrolled as a control in a pregnancy study. The rearrangement uses TRBV28 and TRBJ1-3; 7 bases align to TRBD1. Written as DNA, the CDR3 is TGTGCCAGCAGCCCTGGACAGGCGGGAGGAAACACCATATATTTT. Its translation: CASSPGQAGGNTIYF.